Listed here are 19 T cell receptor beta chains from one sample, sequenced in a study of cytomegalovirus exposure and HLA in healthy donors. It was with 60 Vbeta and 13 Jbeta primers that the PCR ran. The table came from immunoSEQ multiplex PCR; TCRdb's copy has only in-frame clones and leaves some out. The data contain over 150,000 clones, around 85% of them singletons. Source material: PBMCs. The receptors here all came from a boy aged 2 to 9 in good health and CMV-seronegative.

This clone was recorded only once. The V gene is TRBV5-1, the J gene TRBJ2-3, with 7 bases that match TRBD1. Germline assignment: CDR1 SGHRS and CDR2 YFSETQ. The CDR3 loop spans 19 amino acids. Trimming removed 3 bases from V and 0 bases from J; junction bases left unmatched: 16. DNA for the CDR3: TGCGCCAGCAGCTATTGGGACAGCTTAAAATTTTCTAGCACAGATACGCAGTATTTT. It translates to CASSYWDSLKFSSTDTQYF.

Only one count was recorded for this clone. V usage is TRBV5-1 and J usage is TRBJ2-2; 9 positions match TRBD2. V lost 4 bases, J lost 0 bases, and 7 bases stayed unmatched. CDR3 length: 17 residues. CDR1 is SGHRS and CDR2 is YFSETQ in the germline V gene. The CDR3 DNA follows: TGCGCCAGCAGCGGGGGGCTAGCGGGGACGAACACCGGGGAGCTGTTTTTT. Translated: CASSGGLAGTNTGELFF.

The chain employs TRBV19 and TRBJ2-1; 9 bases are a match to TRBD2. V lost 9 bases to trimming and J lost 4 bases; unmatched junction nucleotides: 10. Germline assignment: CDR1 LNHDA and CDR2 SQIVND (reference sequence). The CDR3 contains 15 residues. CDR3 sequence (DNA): TGTGCCAGGGGGGTTGGACTAGCGCCTTACAATGAGCAGTTCTTC. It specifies CARGVGLAPYNEQFF.

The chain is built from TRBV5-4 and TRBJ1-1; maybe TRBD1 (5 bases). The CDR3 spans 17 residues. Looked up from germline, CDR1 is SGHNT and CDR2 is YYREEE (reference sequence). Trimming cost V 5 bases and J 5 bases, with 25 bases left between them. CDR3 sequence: CASSVRYRGFWRTEAFF. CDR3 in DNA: TGTGCCAGCAGTGTTCGGTATAGGGGCTTTTGGAGAACTGAAGCTTTCTTT.

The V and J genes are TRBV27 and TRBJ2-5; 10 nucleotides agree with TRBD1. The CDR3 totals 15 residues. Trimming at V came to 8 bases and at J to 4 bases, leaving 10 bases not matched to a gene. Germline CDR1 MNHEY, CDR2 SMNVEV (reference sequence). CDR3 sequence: CASSTGTGERETQYF. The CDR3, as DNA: TGTGCCAGCTCGACCGGGACAGGGGAGCGAGAGACCCAGTACTTC.

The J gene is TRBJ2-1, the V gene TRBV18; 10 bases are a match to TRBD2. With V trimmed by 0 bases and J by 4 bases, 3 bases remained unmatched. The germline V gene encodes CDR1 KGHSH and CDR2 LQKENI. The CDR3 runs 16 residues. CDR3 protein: CASSPPGLAMYNEQFF. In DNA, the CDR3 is TGTGCCAGCTCACCACCGGGACTAGCGATGTACAATGAGCAGTTCTTC.

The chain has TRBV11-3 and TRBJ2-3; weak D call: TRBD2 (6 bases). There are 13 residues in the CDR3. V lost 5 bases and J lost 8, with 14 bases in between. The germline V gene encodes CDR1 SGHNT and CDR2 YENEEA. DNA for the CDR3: TGTGCCAGCAGCCCGGACGTGGAGGGTACGCAGTATTTT. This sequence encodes CASSPDVEGTQYF. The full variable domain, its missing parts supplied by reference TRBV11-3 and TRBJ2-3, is EAGVVQSPRYKIIEKKQPVAFWCNPISGHNTLYWYLQNLGQGPELLIRYENEEAVDDSQLPKDRFSAERLKGVDSTLKIQPAELGDSAVYLCASSPDVEGTQYFGPGTRLTVL.

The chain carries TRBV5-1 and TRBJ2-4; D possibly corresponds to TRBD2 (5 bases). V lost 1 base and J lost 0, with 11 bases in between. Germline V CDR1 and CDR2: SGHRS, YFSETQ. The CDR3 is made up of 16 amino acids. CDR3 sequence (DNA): TGCGCCAGCAGCTTGTCCCCGGGGTTAGCCAAAAACATTCAGTACTTC. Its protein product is CASSLSPGLAKNIQYF.

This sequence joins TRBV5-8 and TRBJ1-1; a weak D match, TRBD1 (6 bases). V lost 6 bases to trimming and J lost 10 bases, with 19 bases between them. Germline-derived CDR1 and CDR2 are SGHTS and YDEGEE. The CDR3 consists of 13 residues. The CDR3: CASIIPGGLVAFF. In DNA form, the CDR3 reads TGTGCCAGCATCATCCCGGGGGGCTTAGTAGCTTTCTTT.

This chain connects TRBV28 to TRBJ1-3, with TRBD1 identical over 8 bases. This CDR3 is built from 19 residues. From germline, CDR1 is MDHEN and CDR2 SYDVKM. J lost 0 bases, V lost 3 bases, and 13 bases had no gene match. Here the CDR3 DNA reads TGTGCCAGCAGTTTGCCGGGACAGGTGTTTACCCGCTCTGGAAACACCATATATTTT. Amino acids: CASSLPGQVFTRSGNTIYF.

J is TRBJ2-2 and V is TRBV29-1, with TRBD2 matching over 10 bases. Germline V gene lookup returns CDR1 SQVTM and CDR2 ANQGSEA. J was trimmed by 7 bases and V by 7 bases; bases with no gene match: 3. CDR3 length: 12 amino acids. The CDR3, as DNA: TGCAGCGGCCAGCGGGAGGGCGGGGAGCTGTTTTTT. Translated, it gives CSGQREGGELFF.

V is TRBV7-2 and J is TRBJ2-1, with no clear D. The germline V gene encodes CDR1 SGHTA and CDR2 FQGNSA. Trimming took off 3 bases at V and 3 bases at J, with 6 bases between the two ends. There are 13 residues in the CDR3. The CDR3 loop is CASSFSSYNEQFF. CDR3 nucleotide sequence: TGTGCCAGCAGCTTTAGTAGCTACAATGAGCAGTTCTTC.

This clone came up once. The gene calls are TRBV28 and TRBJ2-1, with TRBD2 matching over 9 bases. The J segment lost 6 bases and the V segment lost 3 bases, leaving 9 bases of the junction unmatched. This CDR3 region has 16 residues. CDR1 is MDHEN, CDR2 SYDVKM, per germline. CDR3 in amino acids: CASSFGTSRRFNEQFF. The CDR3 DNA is TGTGCCAGCAGTTTTGGGACTAGCCGCAGATTCAATGAGCAGTTCTTC.

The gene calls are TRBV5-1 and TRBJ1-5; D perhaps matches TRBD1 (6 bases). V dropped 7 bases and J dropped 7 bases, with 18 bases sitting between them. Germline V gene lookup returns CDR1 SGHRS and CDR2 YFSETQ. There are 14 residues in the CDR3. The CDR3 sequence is CASSLRGGGQPQHF. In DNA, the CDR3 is TGCGCCAGCTCTCTTAGAGGGGGAGGGCAGCCCCAGCATTTT.

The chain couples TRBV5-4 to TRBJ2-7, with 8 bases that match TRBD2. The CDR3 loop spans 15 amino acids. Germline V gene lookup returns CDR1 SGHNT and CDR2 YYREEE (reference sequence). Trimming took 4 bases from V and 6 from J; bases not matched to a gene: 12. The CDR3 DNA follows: TGTGCCAGCAGCACCCCTAGCGGGCCCCTAAGCGAGCAGTACTTC. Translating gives CASSTPSGPLSEQYF.

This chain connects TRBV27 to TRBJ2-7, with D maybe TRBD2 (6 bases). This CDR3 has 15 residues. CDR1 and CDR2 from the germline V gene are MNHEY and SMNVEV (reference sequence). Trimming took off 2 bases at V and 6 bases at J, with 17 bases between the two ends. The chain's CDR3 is CASSLGVEGWSEQYV. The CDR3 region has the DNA TGTGCCAGCAGTTTAGGGGTGGAGGGGTGGTCCGAGCAGTACGTC.

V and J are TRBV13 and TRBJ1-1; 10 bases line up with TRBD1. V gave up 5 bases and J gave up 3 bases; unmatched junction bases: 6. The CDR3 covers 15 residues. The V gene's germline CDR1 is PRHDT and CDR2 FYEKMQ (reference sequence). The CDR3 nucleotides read TGTGCCAGCAGCGGCGACAGGGGGCGGGACACTGAAGCTTTCTTT. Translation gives CASSGDRGRDTEAFF.

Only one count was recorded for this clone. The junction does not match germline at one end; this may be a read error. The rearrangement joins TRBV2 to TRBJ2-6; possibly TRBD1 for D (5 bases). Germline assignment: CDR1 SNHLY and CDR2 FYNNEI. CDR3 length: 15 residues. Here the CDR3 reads CASNLYPSGASVLTF. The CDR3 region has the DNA TGTGCCAGCAATCTATACCCCTCTGGGGCCAGCGTCCTGACTTTC.

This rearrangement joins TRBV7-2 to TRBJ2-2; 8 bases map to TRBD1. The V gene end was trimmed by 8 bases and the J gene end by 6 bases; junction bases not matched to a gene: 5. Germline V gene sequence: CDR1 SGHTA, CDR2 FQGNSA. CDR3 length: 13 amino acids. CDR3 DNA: TGTGCCAGCCGGCAGGGGGCCGCCGGGGAGCTGTTTTTT. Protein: CASRQGAAGELFF.